This T cell receptor beta chain was recovered during a study of tumor-infiltrating lymphocytes in primary liver carcinoma. Across the study: Staging placed the tumors at T1-T3 N0M0, and they measured about 4 to 10 cm across.

The table lists this clonotype with many counts. Its matching antigen is unknown. The blood RNA (from unsorted whole blood) was obtained, and germline DNA was also extracted. Chronic HBV infection, which was untreated, was present in the patients. The input was 450 to 550 ng total RNA; TCR beta cDNA was made from it with a constant-region primer. Libraries covering TCR beta were generated through three nested multiplex PCR rounds (using a slightly modified ARM-PCR). TCRdb passed the multiplex PCR reads through MiXCR, listing each CDR3 protein once. This table has about 180,000 distinct CDR3 sequences, approximately 60% appearing once. General study results and limits: Tumor top-250-clone fraction significantly exceeded that of blood (p = 0.039).

Material for sequencing was peripheral blood. The source is a man aged 35 to 55 with primary liver carcinoma and hepatitis B virus infection.

CDR3 loop: CASGLCLIVVGFDHYEQYF. CDR3 coding DNA: TGTGCTAGTGGTTTATGCCTCATCGTCGTGGGTTTCGACCACTACGAGCAGTACTTC. The chain carries TRBV12-5 and TRBJ2-7; D is unclear. The CDR3 is 19 residues long. The V end was cut by 3 bases, the J end by 3 bases, with 27 bases between. The germline gives CDR1 LGHNT, CDR2 FRNRAP.